Following are 12 T cell receptor beta chains from one sample sequenced in a study of cytomegalovirus exposure and HLA in healthy donors. In the PCR, 60 Vbeta and 13 Jbeta primers were used. Here immunoSEQ multiplex PCR was the method, and the copy in TCRdb shows in-frame clones only, minus some. The sample lists 80,000 or so clones; around three quarters were seen once. The sequenced material came from PBMCs. These receptors were collected from a woman between 40 and 55 years old in good health and CMV-seronegative.

This clone appeared a few times. The CDR3 here is CASRPITGGNSPLHF. The CDR3 nucleotides read TGTGCCAGCAGACCCATCACAGGGGGAAATTCACCCCTCCACTTT. V gene TRBV6-5 combines with J gene TRBJ1-6; 8 nucleotides match TRBD1. This CDR3 is built from 15 residues. V dropped 6 bases and J dropped 7; count of bases not matched to a gene: 8. Germline values: CDR1 MNHEY, CDR2 SVGAGI.

The rearrangement uses TRBV5-1 and TRBJ1-5; D may be TRBD1 (6 bases). Looked up from germline, CDR1 is SGHRS and CDR2 is YFSETQ. The CDR3 has 15 residues. V shed 0 bases and J shed 1 base, with 8 bases lying between them. The CDR3 sequence is CASSLAGASNQPQHF. CDR3 bases: TGCGCCAGCAGCTTGGCAGGGGCAAGCAATCAGCCCCAGCATTTT.

This rearrangement joins TRBV7-2 to TRBJ2-1; TRBD1 aligns across 9 bases. Germline CDR1 reads SGHTA; CDR2 reads FQGNSA. V lost 1 base, J lost 8 bases, and 15 bases stayed unmatched. The CDR3 extends over 18 amino acids. The CDR3 protein is CASSLGLAIGTGTHEQFF. CDR3 coding DNA: TGTGCCAGCAGCTTAGGCCTAGCTATCGGGACAGGGACCCATGAGCAGTTCTTC.

This clone showed up just a few times. The rearrangement links TRBV11-2 to TRBJ2-3; D call uncertain. The V gene's germline CDR1 is SGHAT and CDR2 FQNNGV. Trimming pared 4 bases from V and 0 bases from J, leaving 5 bases between. This CDR3 spans 13 amino acids. The CDR3 DNA is TGTGCCAGCAGCTCCTCGAGCACAGATACGCAGTATTTT. Its translation is CASSSSSTDTQYF.

This clone was seen a few times. CDR3 protein: CASSGQGRDTGELFF. In nucleotides, the CDR3 is TGTGCCAGCAGTGGACAGGGTCGGGACACCGGGGAGCTGTTTTTT. V is TRBV2 and J is TRBJ2-2; 7 nucleotides align to TRBD1. Germline lookup yields CDR1 SNHLY and CDR2 FYNNEI. The CDR3 spans 15 residues. V lost 4 bases and J lost 3; bases outside the gene matches: 5.

This chain connects TRBV9 to TRBJ2-1; TRBD2 is a possible D gene (5 bases). Germline lookup yields CDR1 SGDLS and CDR2 YYNGEE. This CDR3 has 17 residues. V dropped 0 bases and J dropped 7 bases, with 20 bases sitting between them. In DNA, the CDR3 is TGTGCCAGCAGCGTAGCGATTAGCGCCCCGGCAAGGAATGAGCAGTTCTTC. Amino acid sequence: CASSVAISAPARNEQFF.

CDR3 DNA: TGTGCCAGCAGCCAAGACATCCGGGGCCAGGGGTACACTGAAGCTTTCTTT. It yields the protein CASSQDIRGQGYTEAFF. The chain links TRBV14 to TRBJ1-1; D perhaps matches TRBD1 (6 bases). The CDR3 loop spans 17 amino acids. Between the trimmed V and J ends, which lost 0 bases and 3 bases, there was a span of 17 bases. Germline values: CDR1 SGHDN, CDR2 FVKESK.

This chain connects TRBV6-5 to TRBJ2-7, with a tentative D call TRBD1 (6 bases). Germline CDR1 and CDR2: MNHEY and SVGAGI. This CDR3 is 15 amino acids long. The V and J ends lost 5 bases and 7 bases respectively, with 21 bases between them. CDR3 sequence (DNA): TGTGCCAGCAGTACGACCCACAGGGATTGGCGGGAGCAGTACTTC. It codes for CASSTTHRDWREQYF.

The V and J genes are TRBV19 and TRBJ2-3, with TRBD2 matching 10 bases. The J segment lost 3 bases and the V segment lost 4 bases, leaving 7 bases of the junction unmatched. The CDR3 runs 16 residues. The germline V gene has CDR1 LNHDA and CDR2 SQIVND (reference sequence). The CDR3 reads CASSSLAGGRTDTQYF. The CDR3 DNA sequence: TGTGCCAGTAGTAGTTTAGCGGGAGGAAGAACAGATACGCAGTATTTT.

In its sample, this clone was seen a few times. The rearrangement uses TRBV7-3 and TRBJ2-1, with 8 bases aligning to TRBD1. Unmatched junction bases numbered 3, after V lost 4 bases and J lost 1 base. In germline, CDR1 is SGHTA, CDR2 FQGTGA. This CDR3 is built from 15 residues. CDR3 in amino acids: CASSSRTGSYNEQFF. CDR3 nucleotide sequence: TGTGCCAGCAGCTCGAGGACAGGGTCCTACAATGAGCAGTTCTTC.

V usage is TRBV7-9 and J usage is TRBJ2-7, with D tentatively TRBD2 (7 bases). Between the trimmed V and J ends, which lost 6 bases and 5 bases, there was a span of 20 bases. The CDR3 runs 15 residues. Germline V CDR1 and CDR2: SEHNR, FQNEAQ (reference sequence). CDR3 DNA: TGTGCCAGCAGTAAATTACAGGGCGGGAGCGACGAGCAGTACTTC. Protein product: CASSKLQGGSDEQYF.

The genes are TRBV2 and TRBJ2-7; D remains unclear. This CDR3 is built from 12 residues. Germline loops: CDR1 SNHLY, CDR2 FYNNEI. V was cut by 6 bases and J by 1 base, with 7 bases left in between. The CDR3, as DNA: TGTGCCAGCAGCTTCGGGTCCTACGAGCAGTACTTC. It codes for CASSFGSYEQYF.